This T cell receptor beta chain was captured by sequencing in a study of blood T cells in healthy people across ages. V was clipped by 6 bases and J by 1 base; unmatched bases: 6. CDR1 is SGDLS and CDR2 is YYNGEE in the germline V gene. The CDR3 contains 14 residues. Sample-barcoded 5' priming and a J-beta primer mix drove a second PCR of about 6 to 11 cycles. TCRdb redid the calling of the 5' RACE reads with MiXCR, one entry per CDR3 protein. The sample records fewer than 1.5 million distinct CDR3 sequences, approximately 42% being singletons. Donors each provided ten milliliters of peripheral blood. At least 7 million PBMCs were isolated per sample.

Sequencing was carried out using blood. The chain combines TRBV9 with TRBJ2-5; TRBD2 matches at 7 bases. The TCR was taken from a woman between 18 and 29 years old in good health. CDR3 nucleotides: TGTGCCAGCACCCCGGGCGGGGGCCAAGAGACCCAGTACTTC. This codes for CASTPGGGQETQYF.